The next 17 T cell receptor beta chains were all read from a single sample in a study of blood T cell repertoires in COVID-19. Using immunoSEQ multiplex PCR, the repertoire was profiled, and TCRdb retains in-frame clones only, with some absent. Of approximately 410,000 clones in the sample, just over 85% were seen once. The sample comprised peripheral blood. The receptors were sampled from a woman younger than 45 with active or convalescent COVID-19.

The rearrangement uses TRBV2 and TRBJ1-4, with a tentative D call TRBD1 (6 bases). V dropped 6 bases and J dropped 3 bases, with 11 bases sitting between them. Looked up from germline, CDR1 is SNHLY and CDR2 is FYNNEI. This CDR3 has 14 amino acids. Here the CDR3 reads CASRHRVSNEKLFF. The DNA of the CDR3 is TGTGCCAGCAGGCACAGGGTATCTAATGAAAAACTGTTTTTT.

This clone has a count of ten or more. CDR3 in DNA: TGTGCCAGCAGGACAACAGGGGCGGTCGGCTACACCTTC. Translating it yields CASRTTGAVGYTF. This rearrangement joins TRBV7-9 to TRBJ1-2, with 7 bases identical to TRBD1. Germline loops: CDR1 SEHNR, CDR2 FQNEAQ (reference sequence). V was pared by 6 bases and J by 8 bases, with 9 bases of the junction left unmatched. The CDR3 loop spans 13 amino acids. Together with reference TRBV7-9 and TRBJ1-2, the CDR3 gives the full variable domain: DTGVSQNPRHKITKRGQNVTFRCDPISEHNRLYWYRQTLGQGPEFLTYFQNEAQLEKSRLLSDRFSAERPKGSFSTLEIQRTEQGDSAMYLCASRTTGAVGYTFGSGTRLTVV.

The V call is TRBV19, the J call TRBJ1-5; D call uncertain. Trimming took 5 bases from V and 1 from J, leaving 18 bases between them. Looked up from germline, CDR1 is LNHDA and CDR2 is SQIVND (reference sequence). The CDR3 totals 17 residues. The DNA for the CDR3 is TGTGCCAGTAGTCCCATATCCGGGTCCGGCAGCAATCAGCCCCAGCATTTT. The encoded protein is CASSPISGSGSNQPQHF. The whole variable domain, filled in from reference TRBV19 and TRBJ1-5, reads DGGITQSPKYLFRKEGQNVTLSCEQNLNHDAMYWYRQDPGQGLRLIYYSQIVNDFQKGDIAEGYSVSREKKESFPLTVTSAQKNPTAFYLCASSPISGSGSNQPQHFGDGTRLSIL.

The J gene is TRBJ2-1, the V gene TRBV5-6; the match to TRBD1 covers 7 bases. This CDR3 comprises 16 residues. CDR1 and CDR2 from the germline V gene are SGHDT and YYEEEE. V was pared by 1 base and J by 2 bases, with 6 bases of the junction left unmatched. The CDR3 bases are TGTGCCAGCAGCTTGAGAGGGGGCCTCACCTACAATGAGCAGTTCTTC. As protein: CASSLRGGLTYNEQFF.

To note about this clone: The germline gene is not matched at one end of the junction; a read error may be the cause. This chain joins TRBV7-9 and TRBJ1-2; D gene unclear. From germline, CDR1 is SEHNR and CDR2 FQNEAQ (reference sequence). The CDR3 totals 14 residues. The CDR3 DNA follows: TGTGCCAGCAGCTCACCGATTTTAAACTATGGCTGCACCTTC. This codes for CASSSPILNYGCTF. Looking up the rest from reference TRBV7-9 and TRBJ1-2 gives the full variable domain: DTGVSQNPRHKITKRGQNVTFRCDPISEHNRLYWYRQTLGQGPEFLTYFQNEAQLEKSRLLSDRFSAERPKGSFSTLEIQRTEQGDSAMYLCASSSPILNYGCTFGSGTRLTVV.

The genes are TRBV4-2 and TRBJ1-5; D unclear. CDR3 size: 13 residues. The germline V gene encodes CDR1 LGHNA and CDR2 YNFKEQ. V lost 0 bases to trimming and J lost 4 bases, with 4 bases between them. In nucleotides, the CDR3 is TGTGCCAGCAGCCAAGATTTAAATCAGCCCCAGCATTTT. It is translated as CASSQDLNQPQHF.

The rearrangement uses TRBV2 and TRBJ1-2; no firm D call. This CDR3 contains 13 residues. Trimming removed 3 bases from V and 7 bases from J, with 12 bases in between. Germline V gene data show CDR1 as SNHLY and CDR2 as FYNNEI. The DNA for the CDR3 is TGTGCCAGCAGTGACTTGCGGAGACCTGGCTACACCTTC. Encoded protein: CASSDLRRPGYTF.

The chain recombines TRBV4-2 with TRBJ2-5; the D is unclear. Germline-derived CDR1 and CDR2 are LGHNA and YNFKEQ. The CDR3 has 13 residues. Trimming left V 1 base short and J 2 bases short, with 5 bases between. The CDR3 coding sequence is TGTGCCAGCAGCCAAGGTCGGCAAGAGACCCAGTACTTC. Translation gives CASSQGRQETQYF.

CDR3 in amino acids: CASSYSTDRGRTDTQYF. The CDR3 DNA follows: TGTGCCAGCAGTTACTCGACGGACAGGGGCCGCACAGATACGCAGTATTTT. The chain has TRBV6-2 or TRBV6-3 and TRBJ2-3; 9 nucleotides match TRBD1. The CDR3 is 17 amino acids. Germline V gene data show CDR1 as MNHEY and CDR2 as SVGEGT. The trim removed 0 bases at V and 1 base at J, leaving 5 bases unmatched.

The chain has TRBV6-5 and TRBJ2-3; perhaps TRBD1 as D (6 bases). Trimming took 2 bases from V and 6 from J, leaving 15 bases between them. CDR3 length: 15 amino acids. From germline, CDR1 is MNHEY and CDR2 SVGAGI. Here the CDR3 reads CASSYRQVPRDTQYF. The CDR3 DNA reads as TGTGCCAGCAGTTACCGACAGGTGCCTAGGGATACGCAGTATTTT.

J is TRBJ2-2 and V is TRBV28, with 11 bases aligning to TRBD2. The V gene end was trimmed by 6 bases and the J gene end by 3 bases; junction bases not matched to a gene: 3. The V gene's germline CDR1 is MDHEN and CDR2 SYDVKM. The CDR3 extends over 15 amino acids. The CDR3 loop is CASRGTSGYTGELFF. In DNA, the CDR3 is TGTGCCAGCAGGGGGACTAGCGGATACACCGGGGAGCTGTTTTTT.

The chain carries TRBV2 and TRBJ1-2, with D unclear. Trimming removed 6 bases from V and 0 bases from J, with 14 bases in between. The V gene's germline CDR1 is SNHLY and CDR2 FYNNEI. CDR3 size: 15 residues. The CDR3 DNA is TGTGCCAGCAGAACCGGGTTGGCACCTAACTATGGCTACACCTTC. Protein sequence: CASRTGLAPNYGYTF.

The CDR3 sequence: CASSYRQGAEQYF. CDR3 DNA: TGTGCCAGCAGCTACCGACAGGGAGCCGAGCAGTACTTC. The chain combines TRBV3-1 (or the pseudogene TRBV3-2) with TRBJ2-7; 7 bases align to TRBD1. Germline lookup yields CDR1 LGHDT and CDR2 YNNKEL (reference sequence). This CDR3 region has 13 residues. V lost 5 bases, J lost 6 bases, and 7 bases stayed unmatched.

V is TRBV3-1 (or the pseudogene TRBV3-2) and J is TRBJ1-3; 7 nucleotides match TRBD1. Trimming cost V 6 bases and J 3 bases; bases outside gene matches: 8. Germline lookup yields CDR1 LGHDT and CDR2 YNNKEL (reference sequence). This CDR3 is built from 15 residues. CDR3 in amino acids: CASSPTGVVGNTIYF. CDR3 in DNA: TGTGCCAGCAGTCCTACAGGGGTTGTTGGAAACACCATATATTTT.

The chain uses TRBV7-8 and TRBJ2-2, with D possibly TRBD2 on 6 matching bases. Germline CDR1 is SGHVS and CDR2 is FQNEAQ. Trimming pared 5 bases from V and 4 bases from J, leaving 17 bases between. The CDR3 is made up of 16 amino acids. In DNA, the CDR3 is TGTGCCAGCAGCCCTCGGAGGGCAGCGGGCACCGGGGAGCTGTTTTTT. Encoded protein: CASSPRRAAGTGELFF.

The chain uses TRBV27 and TRBJ2-1, with 10 bases aligning to TRBD2. Germline CDR1 MNHEY, CDR2 SMNVEV (reference sequence). This CDR3 is built from 15 residues. Trimming cost V 3 bases and J 9 bases; bases outside gene matches: 8. CDR3 protein: CASSFRTSGQSEQFF. CDR3 sequence (DNA): TGTGCCAGCAGTTTTAGGACTAGCGGTCAAAGTGAGCAGTTCTTC.

The V call is TRBV7-6, the J call TRBJ2-1; 9 bases agree with TRBD2. The CDR3 loop spans 16 amino acids. V dropped 5 bases and J dropped 7; count of bases not matched to a gene: 12. Germline V gives CDR1 SGHVS, CDR2 FNYEAQ. CDR3 nucleotide sequence: TGTGCCAGCAGCCCGCGTTCTAGCGGGATGGGGAATGAGCAGTTCTTC. Its protein is CASSPRSSGMGNEQFF.